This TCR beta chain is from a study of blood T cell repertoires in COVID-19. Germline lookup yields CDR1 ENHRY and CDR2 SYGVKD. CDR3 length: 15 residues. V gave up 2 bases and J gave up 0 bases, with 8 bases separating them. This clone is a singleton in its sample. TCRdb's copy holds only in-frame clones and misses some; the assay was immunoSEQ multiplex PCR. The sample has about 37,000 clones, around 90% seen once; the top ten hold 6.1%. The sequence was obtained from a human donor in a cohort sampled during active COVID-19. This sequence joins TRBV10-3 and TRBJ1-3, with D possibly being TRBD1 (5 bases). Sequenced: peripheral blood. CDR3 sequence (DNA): TGTGCCATCAGTGAGCCAGGGTACTCTGGAAACACCATATATTTT. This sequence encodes CAISEPGYSGNTIYF.